What follows are 6 T cell receptor beta chains derived from one specimen sequenced in a study of siplizumab effects on memory and regulatory T cells. Produced via immunoSEQ multiplex PCR; TCRdb's table is partial and in-frame only. This repertoire shows over 100,000 clones, 90% to 95% found once; its top ten account for over 0.15%. The sequencing input was non-Treg CD4+ T cells sorted from blood. The receptors come from a human donor in good health.

The gene calls are TRBV4-3 and TRBJ2-7, with D perhaps TRBD1 (5 bases). Germline assignment: CDR1 LGHNA and CDR2 YSLEER. Between the trimmed V and J ends, which lost 0 bases and 0 bases, there was a span of 18 bases. This CDR3 region has 18 residues. For the CDR3, the DNA is TGCGCCAGCAGCCAAGAACCGTTTGGGGCCCTCGACTCCTACGAGCAGTACTTC. This encodes CASSQEPFGALDSYEQYF.

This clone was recorded once. This chain uses TRBV6-6 with TRBJ1-5; D is ambiguous. The length of the CDR3 is 14 residues. Germline V gives CDR1 MNHNY, CDR2 SVGAGI (reference sequence). V lost 7 bases and J 3 bases, leaving 13 bases between the germline ends. The CDR3 DNA sequence: TGTGCCAGCAATACGGGAAATTTCAATCAGCCCCAGCATTTT. Amino acids: CASNTGNFNQPQHF.

Remarks on this clone: Distinct nucleotide sequences in the sample also encode this CDR3. The V and J genes are TRBV28 and TRBJ1-2; tentative D call: TRBD1 (5 bases). This CDR3 has 12 amino acids. From germline, CDR1 is MDHEN and CDR2 SYDVKM. The V and J ends lost 3 bases and 4 bases respectively, with 6 bases between them. CDR3 sequence (DNA): TGTGCCAGCAGTTTGGGGGGCTATGGCTACACCTTC. It encodes CASSLGGYGYTF.

CDR3 nucleotide sequence: TGTGCCAGCAGCCAAGATCCCCAGCGGGGGGGAACAGATACGCAGTATTTT. It codes for CASSQDPQRGGTDTQYF. The chain carries TRBV4-2 and TRBJ2-3, with 10 bases aligning to TRBD2. Germline assignment: CDR1 LGHNA and CDR2 YNFKEQ. This CDR3 has 17 amino acids. The trim removed 0 bases at V and 3 bases at J, leaving 6 bases unmatched.

V gene TRBV7-9 combines with J gene TRBJ2-3, with D perhaps matching TRBD2 (7 bases). The CDR3 spans 17 residues. Germline-derived CDR1 and CDR2 are SEHNR and FQNEAQ (reference sequence). The V end lost 4 bases, the J end lost 5 bases, and 22 bases lay between the germline ends. CDR3 sequence reads: CASSSLGGGARGDTQYF. CDR3 bases: TGTGCCAGCAGCTCCCTGGGGGGGGGCGCCCGGGGAGATACGCAGTATTTT. Full variable domain (remainder filled in from reference TRBV7-9 and TRBJ2-3): DTGVSQNPRHKITKRGQNVTFRCDPISEHNRLYWYRQTLGQGPEFLTYFQNEAQLEKSRLLSDRFSAERPKGSFSTLEIQRTEQGDSAMYLCASSSLGGGARGDTQYFGPGTRLTVL.

The rearrangement uses TRBV7-3 and TRBJ2-5; 8 positions agree with TRBD2. Per germline, CDR1 SGHTA and CDR2 FQGTGA. The CDR3 consists of 20 residues. V shed 4 bases, J shed 2 bases, and the junction held 21 bases outside the gene matches. CDR3 DNA: TGTGCCAGCAGCTCAGCGCCTGGTGGGGGACTAGAGACCCTACAAGAGACCCAGTACTTC. Residues: CASSSAPGGGLETLQETQYF.